This note documents a single T cell receptor beta chain sequence. Its antigen has not been determined. The input lacks base qualities; no much larger clone sits a single base away. The CDR3 spans 14 residues, from the cysteine through the phenylalanine. Only CDR3 DNA remains: 42 bases, in frame from the first base. Per the germline V gene, MNHEY is the CDR1 and SVGEGT is the CDR2. V drops 2 bases and J drops 7 bases, leaving 15 bases in between. Systemically healthy Caucasian individuals from Russia, 39 in total and aged about 6 to 95 years, were included as donors. Approximately 10 milliliters of peripheral blood were collected from each donor into EDTA-treated Vacutainer tubes. Ficoll-Paque density-gradient centrifugation was used to isolate PBMCs, with at least 7 million obtained per sample. Trizol reagent was used to extract total RNA from PBMCs, with at least 6 micrograms per sample. For every donor, flow cytometry on a PBMC aliquot measured the percentage of naive CD45RAhigh/CD27high T cells.

The data derive from a study of blood T cells in healthy people across ages (dated by TCRdb to between 2014 and 2016). At the level of the whole study: In model experiments, roughly one uniquely barcoded TCR beta cDNA molecule per two T cells was captured by template switching. To avoid experimental bias, donors of different ages were distributed randomly across sequencing lanes. Two additional independent replicas of 1 million unique cDNA reads from the same blood draw were analyzed for two donors (one aged 18 to 29 and one aged 80 or older). Four age groups were formed from the donors: young (average roughly 16 years), middle-aged (around 37), aged (roughly 58) and long-lived (about 80). Using deep sequencing normalized with unique cDNA molecular identifiers, the study measured how TCR beta repertoire diversity changes with age. General conclusions and limits of the study: Compared with the aged group, more naive CD4+ T cells, fewer expanded clones and increased TCR diversity were shown by the long-lived group, suggesting age selection. Total diversity estimates from one million sequenced T cells were considered lower bounds and underestimates. As age increased, observed TCR beta diversity per million T cells dropped in a roughly linear way, and a significant reduction was already evident by age 40. Because donor CMV infection status was unknown, age-related changes in expanded clonotypes were potentially confounded. A strong correlation was found between observed TCR beta diversity and the percentage of naive T cells measured by flow cytometry. Since profiling was done on bulk unsorted PBMCs, naive and antigen-experienced compartments could not be conclusively compared.

Library construction relied on 5' RACE. The run used an Illumina HiSeq 2500. A second roughly 7 to 11 cycle PCR used a sample-barcoded 5' primer and a J-beta primer mix. A unique molecular identifier was introduced onto each TCR beta cDNA molecule by a template-switch 5' adaptor carrying 12 random nucleotides. At least 2.5 million CDR3-containing paired-end reads were obtained from each sample. First-strand cDNA was synthesized from all RNA with the Mint cDNA synthesis kit, primed by a TRBC-specific oligonucleotide. All cDNA was treated with uracil-DNA glycosylase and then went through a first 18-cycle PCR with the universal primers M1SS and BC2_uni_R. As for the authors' bioinformatics: Each sample was normalized by randomly selecting 1 million high-quality reads, each carrying a distinct molecular identifier. Instead of being binned into consensus sequences, reads that shared molecular identifiers were thrown out. MiTCR, set to a Q25 quality threshold and the strictest error-elimination algorithm, was used for CDR3 identification, clonotype clustering and error correction. A nonparametric unseen species model using Euler transformation provided a lower-bound estimate of total TCR beta diversity. Clones were called with MiXCR by TCRdb after fastp trimmed the public reads at Q25, and only in-frame beta chains were retained. Rows merge per CDR3 protein into single entries with the most common DNA and genes. These V and J calls derive from TCRdb rather than the authors' analysis. Here the sample has approximately 730,000 distinct CDR3 sequences; 40% to 65% occur a single time. The top ten clones comprise approximately 40% of the sample.

The rearrangement combines TRBV6-2 or TRBV6-3 with TRBJ2-7; no D gene is confidently identified. What was sequenced was blood. This sequence originates from an older man in good health. CDR3 sequence: CASSYTQEISEQYF. The DNA is TGTGCCAGCAGTTACACCCAAGAAATCTCTGAGCAGTACTTC.